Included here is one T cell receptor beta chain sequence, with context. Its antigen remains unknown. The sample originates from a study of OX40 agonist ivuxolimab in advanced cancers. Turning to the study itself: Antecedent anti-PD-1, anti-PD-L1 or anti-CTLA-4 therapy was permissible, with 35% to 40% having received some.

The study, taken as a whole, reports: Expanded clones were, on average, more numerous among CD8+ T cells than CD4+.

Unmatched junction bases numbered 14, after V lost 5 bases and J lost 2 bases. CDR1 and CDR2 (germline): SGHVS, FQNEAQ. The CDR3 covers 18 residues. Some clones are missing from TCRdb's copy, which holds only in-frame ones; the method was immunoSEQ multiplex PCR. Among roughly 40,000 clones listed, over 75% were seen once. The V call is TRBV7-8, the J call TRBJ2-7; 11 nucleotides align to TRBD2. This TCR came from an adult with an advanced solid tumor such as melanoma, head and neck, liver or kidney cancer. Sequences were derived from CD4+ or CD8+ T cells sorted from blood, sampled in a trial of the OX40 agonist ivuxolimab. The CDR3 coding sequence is TGTGCCAGCAGCCGGACCCACGCTACTAGCGGGAGCCCCTACGAGCAGTACTTC. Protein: CASSRTHATSGSPYEQYF.